This T cell receptor (beta chain) is drawn from a study of shared clonotypes between healthy human individuals. The donor cohort consisted entirely of Caucasian adults residing in Nashville, Tennessee. Trimming cost V 0 bases and J 4 bases, with 7 bases left between them. CDR1 is SGDLS and CDR2 is YYNGEE in the germline V gene. The CDR3 has 14 amino acids. Deep level was the assay's run setting. Sequenced by immunoSEQ multiplex PCR; TCRdb stores in-frame clones only, minus some. The repertoire has approximately 510,000 clones, around 79% of them found once; the top ten carry over 10%. Whole-study results and caveats: Sampling covered nothing but blood. Tissue TCR repertoires likely differ from those found in blood.

This clone was counted ten times or more. Its target is not known. The TCR sequence derives from a woman between 40 and 55 years old in good health. Some clones in this sample may be carry-over from other donors' samples. Sequenced material: PBMCs. This rearrangement joins TRBV9 to TRBJ1-4, with D hard to call. In DNA form, the CDR3 reads TGTGCCAGCAGCGTAGGGGCAAGTAATGAAAAACTGTTTTTT. As protein: CASSVGASNEKLFF.